Below are 16 T cell receptor beta chains sequenced from a single sample in a study of OX40 agonist ivuxolimab in advanced cancers. Sequencing used immunoSEQ multiplex PCR; TCRdb keeps in-frame clones, though not all of them. The repertoire has under 50,000 clones, 88% of them found once; the top ten carry approximately 3.5%. Specimen: CD4+ or CD8+ T cells sorted from blood, collected in a trial of the OX40 agonist ivuxolimab. The receptors were gathered from an adult with an advanced solid tumor such as melanoma, head and neck, liver or kidney cancer.

The chain uses TRBV5-1 and TRBJ2-5, with a tentative D call TRBD2 (5 bases). V was pared by 0 bases and J by 5 bases, with 14 bases between. The CDR3 runs to 15 residues. The germline V gene has CDR1 SGHRS and CDR2 YFSETQ. The CDR3 region has the DNA TGCGCCAGCAGCTTGGACCTCAATAGCGTTGAGACCCAGTACTTC. It codes for CASSLDLNSVETQYF.

CDR3 in amino acids: CATSREGGEKLFF. CDR3 bases: TGTGCCACCAGCAGAGAAGGAGGTGAAAAACTGTTTTTT. This chain links TRBV15 with TRBJ1-4; no clear D. V lost 0 bases, J lost 7 bases, and 6 bases lay in between. The CDR3 spans 13 residues. CDR1 and CDR2 from the germline V gene are LNHNV and YYDKDF (reference sequence). Drawing the rest from reference TRBV15 and TRBJ1-4, the complete variable domain is DAMVIQNPRYQVTQFGKPVTLSCSQTLNHNVMYWYQQKSSQAPKLLFHYYDKDFNNEADTPDNFQSRRPNTSFCFLDIRSPGLGDTAMYLCATSREGGEKLFFGSGTQLSVL.

The chain recombines TRBV19 with TRBJ1-5; D unresolved. The CDR3 contains 13 residues. Germline loops: CDR1 LNHDA, CDR2 SQIVND (reference sequence). V was pared by 1 base and J by 7 bases, with 8 bases between. The CDR3: CASSIVSFQPQHF. The CDR3 DNA reads as TGTGCCAGTAGTATAGTATCTTTCCAGCCCCAGCATTTT.

This clone was seen a few times. The CDR3 DNA sequence: TGTGCCAGTAGTATGTGGGGCGGTGATGAAAAACTGTTTTTT. Protein sequence: CASSMWGGDEKLFF. The rearrangement joins TRBV19 to TRBJ1-4; perhaps TRBD1 as D (5 bases). The CDR3 spans 14 residues. V was shortened by 3 bases and J by 6 bases, with 11 bases between the two germline ends. Germline lookup yields CDR1 LNHDA and CDR2 SQIVND (reference sequence). The full variable domain, completed using reference TRBV19 and TRBJ1-4, is DGGITQSPKYLFRKEGQNVTLSCEQNLNHDAMYWYRQDPGQGLRLIYYSQIVNDFQKGDIAEGYSVSREKKESFPLTVTSAQKNPTAFYLCASSMWGGDEKLFFGSGTQLSVL.

The genes are TRBV6-6 and TRBJ1-5; no reliable D call. CDR1 and CDR2 (germline): MNHNY, SVGAGI (reference sequence). Trimming stripped 0 bases from V and 2 bases from J, with 11 bases between. CDR3 length equals 16 residues. The CDR3 here is CASSYSRVEGNQPQHF. The CDR3 DNA is TGTGCCAGCAGTTACTCGAGGGTGGAGGGCAATCAGCCCCAGCATTTT.

This sequence joins TRBV7-9 and TRBJ2-7; 11 nucleotides line up with TRBD2. The germline V gene has CDR1 SEHNR and CDR2 FQNEAQ (reference sequence). This CDR3 contains 15 residues. With V trimmed by 5 bases and J by 5 bases, 8 bases remained unmatched. CDR3 region: CASSAFSGGDHEQYF. The CDR3 DNA reads as TGTGCCAGCAGCGCGTTTAGCGGGGGGGACCACGAGCAGTACTTC.

The chain couples TRBV19 to TRBJ2-3, with 16 bases lining up with TRBD2. V gave up 2 bases and J gave up 6 bases; unmatched junction bases: 17. Germline loops: CDR1 LNHDA, CDR2 SQIVND (reference sequence). This CDR3 has 21 residues. CDR3 coding DNA: TGTGCCAGTAGTATAACCCACCCGGGACTAGCGGGGGGGCCCAGGTCGGATACGCAGTATTTT. Translated: CASSITHPGLAGGPRSDTQYF.

This chain connects TRBV30 to TRBJ1-2; TRBD1 matches at 7 bases. CDR3 length: 11 amino acids. The germline CDR1 and CDR2 sequences are GTSNPN and SVGIG (reference sequence). V shed 3 bases and J 8 bases; nucleotides not matched to a gene: 3. The CDR3 loop reads CAWRGGAGYTF. The CDR3 region has the DNA TGTGCCTGGAGAGGGGGCGCGGGCTACACCTTC.

The chain employs TRBV4-1 and TRBJ2-5, with D possibly TRBD2 on 6 matching bases. Looked up from germline, CDR1 is MGHRA and CDR2 is YSYEKL. With 2 bases removed from V and 2 bases from J, the gap between germline ends came to 12 bases. This CDR3 contains 15 residues. The CDR3, as DNA: TGCGCCAGCAGCCAAACCGGGACTTTACAAGAGACCCAGTACTTC. It translates to CASSQTGTLQETQYF.

The chain links TRBV7-6 to TRBJ2-2; 10 nucleotides agree with TRBD1. CDR1 and CDR2 (germline): SGHVS, FNYEAQ. CDR3 length equals 15 residues. With V trimmed by 6 bases and J by 2 bases, 3 bases remained unmatched. CDR3 protein: CASRGQGLNTGELFF. CDR3 DNA sequence: TGTGCCAGCAGGGGACAGGGGCTAAACACCGGGGAGCTGTTTTTT.

In DNA, the CDR3 is TGCGCCAGCAGTGAGTCGAGGAATCCCCTCTCCTACAATGAGCAGTTCTTC. Translation gives CASSESRNPLSYNEQFF. The chain carries TRBV10-2 and TRBJ2-1; unclear D gene. CDR3 length: 17 amino acids. Germline V lookup: CDR1 WSHSY, CDR2 SAAADI. V was pared by 0 bases and J by 0 bases, with 12 bases between.

This clone was picked up one time. The chain uses TRBV5-1 and TRBJ1-6; D not resolved. The CDR3 extends over 13 amino acids. Germline V gene data show CDR1 as SGHRS and CDR2 as YFSETQ. The V end was cut by 3 bases, the J end by 7 bases, with 8 bases between. Here the CDR3 reads CASSSTPNSPLHF. In DNA, the CDR3 is TGCGCCAGCAGCTCCACCCCCAATTCACCCCTCCACTTT.

The chain combines TRBV29-1 with TRBJ2-3; D is possibly TRBD2 (5 bases). Between the trimmed V and J ends, which lost 2 bases and 6 bases, there was a span of 21 bases. This CDR3 region has 16 residues. Germline values: CDR1 SQVTM, CDR2 ANQGSEA. CDR3 sequence reads: CSVEKVLGTSRDTQYF. CDR3 nucleotide sequence: TGCAGCGTTGAAAAGGTACTAGGCACCTCACGGGATACGCAGTATTTT.

The CDR3 is CSAGDNEQFF. Here the CDR3 DNA reads TGCAGTGCAGGGGACAATGAGCAGTTCTTC. The chain recombines TRBV20-1 with TRBJ2-1; perhaps TRBD1 as D (5 bases). The CDR3 runs 10 residues. Per germline, CDR1 DFQATT and CDR2 SNEGSKA (reference sequence). The germline V and J ends were trimmed by 6 bases and 5 bases, with 5 bases remaining between them.

The chain combines TRBV4-2 with TRBJ2-2; D ambiguous. Trimming removed 6 bases at V and 4 bases at J, with 15 bases between. CDR3 length: 15 residues. Looked up from germline, CDR1 is LGHNA and CDR2 is YNFKEQ. The CDR3, as DNA: TGTGCCAGCAGAATAGGTAGTTCCGGCACCGGGGAGCTGTTTTTT. It translates to CASRIGSSGTGELFF.

The V and J genes are TRBV28 and TRBJ1-5; D is unresolved. The CDR3 is 16 amino acids. Germline CDR1 and CDR2: MDHEN and SYDVKM. V gave up 5 bases and J gave up 3 bases, with 17 bases separating them. CDR3 sequence reads: CASSPSGEGLNQPQHF. The CDR3 bases are TGTGCCAGCAGTCCCTCGGGAGAAGGACTCAATCAGCCCCAGCATTTT.